Presented here are 14 T cell receptor beta chains from one specimen sequenced in a study of technical replicates of blood from several donors. The table came from immunoSEQ multiplex PCR; TCRdb's copy has only in-frame clones and leaves some out. The sample yields about 69,000 clones, 80% to 90% seen once. Input material: PBMCs. The source is a human donor in good health. Some clones in this sample may be carry-over from other donors' samples.

This clone was seen a single time. The chain uses TRBV15 and TRBJ2-1, with 9 bases identical to TRBD2. The CDR3 extends over 16 amino acids. Germline values: CDR1 LNHNV, CDR2 YYDKDF (reference sequence). After removal of 1 base from V and 5 bases from J, the junction contained 6 bases not matched to a gene. The CDR3 is CATSRAPIAGDNEQFF. CDR3 in DNA: TGTGCCACCAGCAGAGCACCGATAGCGGGAGACAATGAGCAGTTCTTC.

The J gene is TRBJ2-5, the V gene TRBV4-1; D may be TRBD1 (5 bases). The V and J ends lost 0 bases and 5 bases respectively, with 13 bases between them. This CDR3 comprises 15 residues. The V gene's germline CDR1 is MGHRA and CDR2 YSYEKL. The CDR3 DNA reads TGCGCCAGCAGCCAAGAAAGGGGCGCCGGGGAGACCCAGTACTTC. Protein sequence: CASSQERGAGETQYF.

This clone was seen only once. The chain couples TRBV4-2 to TRBJ2-1; TRBD2 matches 11 bases. This CDR3 has 15 amino acids. Per the germline V gene, CDR1 is LGHNA and CDR2 is YNFKEQ. The ends lost 4 bases at V and 4 bases at J; junction bases unmatched: 3. The CDR3: CASSPPSGRYNEQFF. CDR3 in DNA: TGTGCCAGCAGCCCACCTAGCGGGAGGTACAATGAGCAGTTCTTC.

This clone occurred once. This sequence joins TRBV7-9 and TRBJ1-1; D is perhaps TRBD1 (5 bases). The CDR3 contains 14 residues. The V gene lost 5 bases and the J gene lost 0 bases, with 10 bases spanning the gap. From germline, CDR1 is SEHNR and CDR2 FQNEAQ (reference sequence). Here the CDR3 reads CASSPDTMNTEAFF. The DNA for the CDR3 is TGTGCCAGCAGCCCGGACACTATGAACACTGAAGCTTTCTTT.

The gene calls are TRBV5-6 and TRBJ1-2; D remains ambiguous. This CDR3 region has 14 residues. Trimming cost V 2 bases and J 6 bases, with 14 bases left between them. Germline lookup yields CDR1 SGHDT and CDR2 YYEEEE. CDR3 loop: CASSLPGGIDGYTF. DNA for the CDR3: TGTGCCAGCAGCTTACCGGGAGGGATAGATGGCTACACCTTC.

This chain joins TRBV9 and TRBJ1-3; 9 positions agree with TRBD1. Germline V gene data show CDR1 as SGDLS and CDR2 as YYNGEE. V was pared by 1 base and J by 7 bases, with 3 bases of the junction left unmatched. The CDR3 is 14 residues long. The CDR3 DNA follows: TGTGCCAGCAGCGTATCAGACAGGGGGAACACCATATATTTT. Translation gives CASSVSDRGNTIYF.

The chain couples TRBV7-2 to TRBJ2-5, with a tentative D call TRBD2 (6 bases). Germline CDR1 reads SGHTA; CDR2 reads FQGNSA. The CDR3 is 14 amino acids. V was shortened by 1 base and J by 9 bases, with 15 bases between the two germline ends. CDR3 DNA sequence: TGTGCCAGCAGCTTAGAGTCTATCGGGGGAGCCCAGTACTTC. Translating gives CASSLESIGGAQYF.

The genes are TRBV5-4 and TRBJ2-2; 11 bases are shared with TRBD2. This CDR3 contains 18 residues. V lost 4 bases to trimming and J lost 4 bases; unmatched junction nucleotides: 12. CDR1 is SGHNT and CDR2 is YYREEE in the germline V gene (reference sequence). The CDR3 nucleotides read TGTGCCAGCAGCCCGACTAGCGGGGCGCGCATGGGCACCGGGGAGCTGTTTTTT. As protein: CASSPTSGARMGTGELFF.

The DNA of the CDR3 is TGTGCCAGCAGCCCCCTAGCGGGAGGACCATTTCCTTCCTACGAGCAGTACTTC. It encodes CASSPLAGGPFPSYEQYF. This chain joins TRBV7-6 and TRBJ2-7; TRBD2 matches at 11 bases. From germline, CDR1 is SGHVS and CDR2 FNYEAQ. The V gene end was trimmed by 5 bases and the J gene end by 1 base; junction bases not matched to a gene: 13. This CDR3 region has 18 residues.

The chain employs TRBV9 and TRBJ2-3; TRBD2 might be the D (7 bases). With 5 bases removed from V and 5 bases from J, the gap between germline ends came to 21 bases. CDR3 size: 16 residues. Germline V gene data show CDR1 as SGDLS and CDR2 as YYNGEE. CDR3 DNA sequence: TGTGCCAGCAGTTACTATAGGGGGGGCTGGGGAGATACGCAGTATTTT. Amino acid sequence: CASSYYRGGWGDTQYF.

This rearrangement joins TRBV10-3 to TRBJ1-5, with D perhaps matching TRBD1 (6 bases). With 3 bases removed from V and 5 bases from J, the gap between germline ends came to 11 bases. There are 14 residues in the CDR3. Germline assignment: CDR1 ENHRY and CDR2 SYGVKD. CDR3 DNA: TGTGCCATCAGTGAAAGCCCAGGGGATCAGCCCCAGCATTTT. Translated, it gives CAISESPGDQPQHF.

The chain is built from TRBV30 and TRBJ1-6; D gene uncertain. The CDR3 length is 16 residues. Germline CDR1 and CDR2: GTSNPN and SVGIG (reference sequence). The V gene lost 1 base and the J gene lost 10 bases, with 20 bases spanning the gap. In DNA, the CDR3 is TGTGCCTGGAGTGGACCCCCCGGCCTGGAGAAATCACCCCTCCACTTT. Its protein product is CAWSGPPGLEKSPLHF.

The chain links TRBV2 to TRBJ2-4; 9 bases map to TRBD1. J lost 8 bases, V lost 5 bases, and 7 bases had no gene match. The CDR3 contains 14 residues. The V gene's germline CDR1 is SNHLY and CDR2 FYNNEI. CDR3 sequence reads: CASSPTGGIDIQYF. CDR3 nucleotide sequence: TGTGCCAGCAGTCCGACAGGGGGTATAGACATTCAGTACTTC.

V and J are TRBV4-1 and TRBJ2-5; D gene unclear. V shed 2 bases and J shed 5 bases, with 15 bases lying between them. The V gene's germline CDR1 is MGHRA and CDR2 YSYEKL. The CDR3 length is 15 residues. The CDR3 spells CASSQTVAPAETQYF. CDR3 nucleotide sequence: TGCGCCAGCAGCCAAACGGTAGCTCCAGCCGAGACCCAGTACTTC.